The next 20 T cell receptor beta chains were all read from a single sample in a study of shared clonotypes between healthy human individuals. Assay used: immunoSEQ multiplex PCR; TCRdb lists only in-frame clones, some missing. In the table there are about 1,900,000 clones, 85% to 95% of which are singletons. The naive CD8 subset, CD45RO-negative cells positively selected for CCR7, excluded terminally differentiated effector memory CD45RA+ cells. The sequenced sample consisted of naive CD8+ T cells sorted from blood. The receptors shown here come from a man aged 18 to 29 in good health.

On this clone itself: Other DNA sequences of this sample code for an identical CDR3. For the CDR3, the DNA is TGTGCCAGCAGCTTAGTCGGGAACACCGGGGAGCTGTTTTTT. It encodes CASSLVGNTGELFF. The chain combines TRBV11-2 with TRBJ2-2; no reliable D call. Trimming pared 1 base from V and 1 base from J, leaving 4 bases between. CDR1 is SGHAT, CDR2 FQNNGV, per germline. There are 14 residues in the CDR3. Drawing the rest from reference TRBV11-2 and TRBJ2-2, the complete variable domain is EAGVAQSPRYKIIEKRQSVAFWCNPISGHATLYWYQQILGQGPKLLIQFQNNGVVDDSQLPKDRFSAERLKGVDSTLKIQPAKLEDSAVYLCASSLVGNTGELFFGEGSRLTVL.

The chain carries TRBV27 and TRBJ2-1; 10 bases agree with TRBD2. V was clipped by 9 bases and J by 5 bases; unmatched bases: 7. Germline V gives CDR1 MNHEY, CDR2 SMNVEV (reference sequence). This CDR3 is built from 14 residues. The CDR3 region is CASPRAGGDNEQFF. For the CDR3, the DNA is TGTGCCAGTCCCCGAGCGGGGGGGGACAATGAGCAGTTCTTC.

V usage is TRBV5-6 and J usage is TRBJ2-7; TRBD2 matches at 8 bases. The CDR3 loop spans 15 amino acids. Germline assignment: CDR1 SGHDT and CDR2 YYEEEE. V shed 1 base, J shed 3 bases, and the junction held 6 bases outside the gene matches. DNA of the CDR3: TGTGCCAGCAGCTTGCCAAGCGGGGGCTACTACGAGCAGTACTTC. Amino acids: CASSLPSGGYYEQYF.

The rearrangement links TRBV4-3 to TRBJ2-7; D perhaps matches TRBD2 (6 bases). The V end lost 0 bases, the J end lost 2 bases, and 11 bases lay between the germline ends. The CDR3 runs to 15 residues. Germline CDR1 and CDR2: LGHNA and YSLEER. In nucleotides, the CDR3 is TGCGCCAGCAGCCAAGACCCGGAGGGAGCCTACGAGCAGTACTTC. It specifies CASSQDPEGAYEQYF.

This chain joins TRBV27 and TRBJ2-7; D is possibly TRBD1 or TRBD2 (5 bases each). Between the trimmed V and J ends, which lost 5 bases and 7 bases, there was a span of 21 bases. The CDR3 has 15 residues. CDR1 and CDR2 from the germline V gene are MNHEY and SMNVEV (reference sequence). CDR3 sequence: CASSLTGPVGGEQYF. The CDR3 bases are TGTGCCAGCAGTCTCACGGGGCCCGTCGGTGGGGAGCAGTACTTC.

CDR3 loop: CASSPLAGVNNEQFF. The CDR3 nucleotides read TGCGCCAGCAGCCCTCTAGCGGGAGTGAACAATGAGCAGTTCTTC. The gene calls are TRBV5-1 and TRBJ2-1; TRBD2 aligns across 10 bases. This CDR3 spans 15 amino acids. V lost 4 bases, J lost 5 bases, and 6 bases stayed unmatched. Germline V CDR1 and CDR2: SGHRS, YFSETQ.

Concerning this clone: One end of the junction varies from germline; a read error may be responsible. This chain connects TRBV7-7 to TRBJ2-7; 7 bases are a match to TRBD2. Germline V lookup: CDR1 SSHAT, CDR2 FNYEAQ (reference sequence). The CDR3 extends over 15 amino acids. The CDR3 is CASSEGTTGVYEQYF. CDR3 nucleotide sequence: TGTGCTAGCAGCGAAGGGACTACGGGGGTCTACGAGCAGTACTTC.

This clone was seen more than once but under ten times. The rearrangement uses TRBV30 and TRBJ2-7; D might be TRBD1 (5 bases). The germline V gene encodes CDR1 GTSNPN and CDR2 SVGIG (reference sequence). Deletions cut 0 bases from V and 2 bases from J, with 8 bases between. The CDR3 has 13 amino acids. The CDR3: CAWSVQETYEQYF. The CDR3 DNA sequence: TGTGCCTGGAGTGTACAGGAAACCTACGAGCAGTACTTC.

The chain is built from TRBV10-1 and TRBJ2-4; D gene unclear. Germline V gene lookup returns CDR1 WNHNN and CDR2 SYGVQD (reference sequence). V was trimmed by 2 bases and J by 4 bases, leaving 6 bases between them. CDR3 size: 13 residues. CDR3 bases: TGCGCCAGCAGTGAGACGATTAAAAACATTCAGTACTTC. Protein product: CASSETIKNIQYF.

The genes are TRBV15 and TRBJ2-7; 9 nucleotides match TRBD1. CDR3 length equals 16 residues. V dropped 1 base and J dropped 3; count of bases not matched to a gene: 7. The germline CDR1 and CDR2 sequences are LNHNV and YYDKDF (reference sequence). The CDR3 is CATSRGWTGDLYEQYF. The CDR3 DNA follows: TGTGCCACCAGCAGAGGGTGGACAGGGGACCTCTACGAGCAGTACTTC.

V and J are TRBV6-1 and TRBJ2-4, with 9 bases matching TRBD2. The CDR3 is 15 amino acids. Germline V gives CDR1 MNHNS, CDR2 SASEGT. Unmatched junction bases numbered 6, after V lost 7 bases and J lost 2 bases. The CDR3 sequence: CASTLAGSPKNIQYF. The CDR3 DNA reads TGTGCCAGCACTCTAGCGGGGTCGCCCAAAAACATTCAGTACTTC.

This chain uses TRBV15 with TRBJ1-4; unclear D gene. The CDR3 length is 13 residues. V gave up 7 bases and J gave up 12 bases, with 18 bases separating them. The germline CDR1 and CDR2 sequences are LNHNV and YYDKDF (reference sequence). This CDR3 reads CATKAELNVELFF. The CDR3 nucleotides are TGTGCCACCAAAGCAGAGTTAAATGTGGAACTGTTTTTT.

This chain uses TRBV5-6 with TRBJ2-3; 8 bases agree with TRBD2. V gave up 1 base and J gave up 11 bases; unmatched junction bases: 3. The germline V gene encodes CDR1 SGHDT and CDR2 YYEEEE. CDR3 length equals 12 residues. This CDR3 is CASSLTSGEQYF. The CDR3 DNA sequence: TGTGCCAGCAGCTTGACTAGCGGAGAGCAGTATTTT.

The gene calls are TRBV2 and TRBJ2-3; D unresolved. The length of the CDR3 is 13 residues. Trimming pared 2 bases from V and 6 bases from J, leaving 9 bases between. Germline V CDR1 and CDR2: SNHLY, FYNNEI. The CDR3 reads CASSEPTSDTQYF. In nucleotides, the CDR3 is TGTGCCAGCAGTGAACCGACTTCCGATACGCAGTATTTT. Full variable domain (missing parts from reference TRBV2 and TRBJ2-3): EPEVTQTPSHQVTQMGQEVILRCVPISNHLYFYWYRQILGQKVEFLVSFYNNEISEKSEIFDDQFSVERPDGSNFTLKIRSTKLEDSAMYFCASSEPTSDTQYFGPGTRLTVL.

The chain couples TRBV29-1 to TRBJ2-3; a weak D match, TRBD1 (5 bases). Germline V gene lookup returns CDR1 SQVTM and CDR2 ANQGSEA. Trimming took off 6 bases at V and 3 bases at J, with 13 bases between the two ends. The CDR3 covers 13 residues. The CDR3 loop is CSVAQGWTDTQYF. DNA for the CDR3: TGCAGCGTCGCTCAGGGTTGGACAGATACGCAGTATTTT.

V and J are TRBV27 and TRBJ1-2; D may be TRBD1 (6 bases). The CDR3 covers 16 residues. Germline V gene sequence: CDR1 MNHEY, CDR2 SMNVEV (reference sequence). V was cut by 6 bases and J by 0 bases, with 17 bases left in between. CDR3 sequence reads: CASSSGQPFPNYGYTF. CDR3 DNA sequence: TGTGCCAGCAGCTCGGGACAACCTTTTCCTAACTATGGCTACACCTTC.

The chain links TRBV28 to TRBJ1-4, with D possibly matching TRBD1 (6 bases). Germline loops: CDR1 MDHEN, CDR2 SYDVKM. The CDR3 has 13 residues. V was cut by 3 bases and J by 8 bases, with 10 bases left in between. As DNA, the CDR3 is TGTGCCAGCAGTTTGGCAGGGGTAGAAAAACTGTTTTTT. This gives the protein CASSLAGVEKLFF.

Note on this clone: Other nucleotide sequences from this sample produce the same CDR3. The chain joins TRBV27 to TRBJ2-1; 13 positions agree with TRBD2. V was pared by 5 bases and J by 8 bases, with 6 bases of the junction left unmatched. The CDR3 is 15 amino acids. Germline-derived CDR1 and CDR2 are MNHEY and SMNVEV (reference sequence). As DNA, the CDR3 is TGTGCCAGCAGTCGGACTAGCGGGAGTCTGGATGAGCAGTTCTTC. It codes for CASSRTSGSLDEQFF.

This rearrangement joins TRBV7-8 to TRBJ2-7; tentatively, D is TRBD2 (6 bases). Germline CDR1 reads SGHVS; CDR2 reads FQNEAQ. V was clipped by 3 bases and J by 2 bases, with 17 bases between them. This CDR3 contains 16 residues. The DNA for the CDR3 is TGTGCCAGCAGCTTCTGGTCCGGAGGGGTCCCCTACGAGCAGTACTTC. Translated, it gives CASSFWSGGVPYEQYF.

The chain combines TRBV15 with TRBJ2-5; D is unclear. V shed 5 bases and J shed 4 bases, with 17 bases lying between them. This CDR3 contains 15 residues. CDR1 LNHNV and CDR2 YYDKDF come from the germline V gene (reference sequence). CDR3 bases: TGTGCCACCAGCCCAAGAACGACGGTCCTAGAGACCCAGTACTTC. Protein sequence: CATSPRTTVLETQYF. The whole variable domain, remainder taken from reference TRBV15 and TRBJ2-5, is DAMVIQNPRYQVTQFGKPVTLSCSQTLNHNVMYWYQQKSSQAPKLLFHYYDKDFNNEADTPDNFQSRRPNTSFCFLDIRSPGLGDTAMYLCATSPRTTVLETQYFGPGTRLLVL.